Below are 23 T cell receptor beta chains sequenced from a single sample in a study of CD8 T cells in ankylosing spondylitis. Each CDR3 protein is one row after TCRdb ran MiXCR on the 5' RACE reads. In the table there are 700,000 or so distinct CDR3 sequences, around 19% of which are singletons. Study-level results: There was a TCR beta motif, made of fewer than 10 highly homologous variants, that appeared characteristic of ankylosing spondylitis blood.

Their antigens remain unidentified. Sequences were obtained from blood, either unsorted or a sorted T cell fraction (not recorded which). Receptor source: a male donor with ankylosing spondylitis.

This clonotype has more than one count but fewer than ten. J is TRBJ2-2 and V is TRBV27; either TRBD1 or TRBD2 may fit D (6 bases each). Per the germline V gene, CDR1 is MNHEY and CDR2 is SMNVEV (reference sequence). V shed 6 bases and J shed 2 bases, with 16 bases lying between them. The CDR3 sequence is 16 residues long. The CDR3 DNA follows: TGTGCCAGCAGATCACCTATGGGGGGCAACACCGGGGAGCTGTTTTTT. Protein product: CASRSPMGGNTGELFF.

V and J are TRBV7-6 and TRBJ2-7, with D maybe TRBD1 (7 bases). The CDR3 spans 15 residues. In germline, CDR1 is SGHVS, CDR2 FNYEAQ. Trimming removed 0 bases at V and 6 bases at J, with 15 bases between. This CDR3 is CASSLAQGGRGEQYF. The DNA for the CDR3 is TGTGCCAGCAGCTTAGCGCAGGGGGGACGGGGCGAGCAGTACTTC.

This clonotype showed up just a few times. This sequence joins TRBV29-1 and TRBJ2-3, with 10 bases that match TRBD2. V was clipped by 8 bases and J by 1 base; unmatched bases: 3. Germline CDR1 SQVTM, CDR2 ANQGSEA. CDR3 size: 13 residues. CDR3 in amino acids: CSQREGGTDTQYF. The CDR3 nucleotides are TGCAGCCAGCGGGAGGGTGGCACAGATACGCAGTATTTT.

The chain carries TRBV27 and TRBJ2-2; D might be TRBD1 (5 bases). V shed 3 bases and J shed 3 bases, with 17 bases lying between them. CDR3 length: 17 amino acids. Germline V lookup: CDR1 MNHEY, CDR2 SMNVEV (reference sequence). As DNA, the CDR3 is TGTGCCAGCAGTTTTTCTGGCACAGGCGTTTACACCGGGGAGCTGTTTTTT. The encoded protein is CASSFSGTGVYTGELFF.

This chain connects TRBV12-3 or TRBV12-4 to TRBJ1-4; 10 nucleotides agree with TRBD1. There are 15 residues in the CDR3. The ends lost 5 bases at V and 6 bases at J; junction bases unmatched: 6. The CDR3 sequence is CASSPRTGGDEKLFF. The CDR3, as DNA: TGTGCCAGCAGTCCCCGGACAGGGGGAGATGAAAAACTGTTTTTT.

Worth noting for this clonotype: Mismatch with germline at one junction end may stem from a read error. This CDR3 is CTSSLRLAGGLQSDTQYF. The CDR3, as DNA: TGTACCAGCAGTCTCCGACTAGCGGGGGGGCTACAATCAGATACGCAGTATTTT. The chain recombines TRBV12-3 or TRBV12-4 with TRBJ2-3, with 14 bases that match TRBD2. The length of the CDR3 is 18 residues.

This clonotype occurred a few times. V gene TRBV6-5 combines with J gene TRBJ1-1; TRBD1 aligns across 9 bases. The CDR3 is made up of 14 amino acids. Germline assignment: CDR1 MNHEY and CDR2 SVGAGI. The junction had 5 bases not matched to a gene; V was cut back by 4 bases and J by 5 bases. The CDR3 DNA sequence: TGTGCCAGCAGTTCACAGGGGGCTGAGACTGAAGCTTTCTTT. Its protein product is CASSSQGAETEAFF.

This clonotype was detected a few times. V gene TRBV12-3 or TRBV12-4 combines with J gene TRBJ1-3; TRBD1 might be the D (6 bases). CDR3 length equals 14 residues. The V gene lost 5 bases and the J gene lost 4 bases, with 12 bases spanning the gap. The CDR3 sequence: CASSAGASGNTIYF. CDR3 nucleotides: TGTGCCAGCAGTGCAGGGGCCTCCGGAAACACCATATATTTT.

The V gene is TRBV5-1, the J gene TRBJ2-1, with 7 bases lining up with TRBD1. Germline V lookup: CDR1 SGHRS, CDR2 YFSETQ. Trimming at V came to 5 bases and at J to 4 bases, leaving 9 bases not matched to a gene. This CDR3 region has 15 residues. This CDR3 reads CASSEGALGYNEQFF. The CDR3 DNA follows: TGCGCCAGCAGTGAGGGGGCTTTGGGGTACAATGAGCAGTTCTTC. The full variable domain, rest sourced from reference TRBV5-1 and TRBJ2-1, is KAGVTQTPRYLIKTRGQQVTLSCSPISGHRSVSWYQQTPGQGLQFLFEYFSETQRNKGNFPGRFSGRQFSNSRSEMNVSTLELGDSALYLCASSEGALGYNEQFFGPGTRLTVL.

This clonotype has more than one count but fewer than ten. This chain links TRBV27 with TRBJ2-5; D not certain. Germline assignment: CDR1 MNHEY and CDR2 SMNVEV (reference sequence). With 1 base removed from V and 5 bases from J, the gap between germline ends came to 17 bases. The CDR3 runs to 16 residues. CDR3 loop: CASSLLARNPGETQYF. For the CDR3, the DNA is TGTGCCAGCAGTTTATTAGCCCGTAATCCCGGGGAGACCCAGTACTTC.

The table lists this clonotype with a few counts. The rearrangement joins TRBV7-8 to TRBJ2-1; 9 bases are a match to TRBD1. V trimming: 3 bases; J trimming: 8 bases; junction bases outside the gene matches: 8. Germline V CDR1 and CDR2: SGHVS, FQNEAQ. The CDR3 extends over 15 amino acids. This CDR3 is CASSFPGQGSYEQFF. In DNA, the CDR3 is TGTGCCAGCAGCTTTCCGGGACAGGGTTCCTATGAGCAGTTCTTC.

This clonotype was observed at least ten times. One end of the junction does not line up with germline, which may come from a read error. The genes are TRBV5-1 and TRBJ2-1, with 11 bases fitting TRBD2. The CDR3 has 15 residues. Germline V gives CDR1 SGHRS, CDR2 YFSETQ. For the CDR3, the DNA is TGTGCCAGCAGCACTAGCGGGAGCTCCTACAATGAGCAGTTCTTC. Encoded protein: CASSTSGSSYNEQFF.

This clonotype was counted a few times. V usage is TRBV7-2 and J usage is TRBJ2-2; tentative D call: TRBD2 (6 bases). Trimming took 5 bases from V and 8 from J, leaving 18 bases between them. Per the germline V gene, CDR1 is SGHTA and CDR2 is FQGNSA. The CDR3 has 15 residues. The CDR3 spells CASSNKGTFGGELFF. As DNA, the CDR3 is TGTGCCAGCAGCAACAAAGGGACTTTCGGGGGGGAGCTGTTTTTT.

The chain's CDR3 is CASSLDPGGMGNTIYF. The CDR3 nucleotides read TGTGCCAGCAGCTTAGACCCAGGGGGCATGGGGAACACCATATATTTT. This chain connects TRBV7-6 to TRBJ1-3, with 8 bases lining up with TRBD1. The CDR3 has 16 residues. V lost 1 base and J lost 7; bases outside the gene matches: 9. Germline lookup yields CDR1 SGHVS and CDR2 FNYEAQ.

The J gene is TRBJ1-2, the V gene TRBV12-3 or TRBV12-4; D gene unclear. V shed 3 bases and J shed 1 base, with 12 bases lying between them. This CDR3 region has 15 residues. This CDR3 reads CASSFRGRFNYGYTF. CDR3 nucleotide sequence: TGTGCCAGCAGTTTTCGCGGCAGATTTAACTATGGCTACACCTTC.

V usage is TRBV20-1 and J usage is TRBJ2-7; D possibly corresponds to TRBD1 (6 bases). Germline V gene lookup returns CDR1 DFQATT and CDR2 SNEGSKA (reference sequence). The CDR3 totals 16 residues. Trimming took off 1 base at V and 3 bases at J, with 19 bases between the two ends. The CDR3: CSARGVGGQNLYEQYF. The CDR3 DNA reads TGCAGTGCTAGAGGTGTGGGTGGACAGAACCTCTACGAGCAGTACTTC.

Points on this clonotype: It may be a read error: a sequence one base away is much more abundant. The V gene is TRBV11-2, the J gene TRBJ2-3; TRBD2 is a possible D gene (6 bases). Germline CDR1 is SGHAT and CDR2 is FQNNGV. V was cut by 5 bases and J by 2 bases, with 14 bases left in between. The CDR3 runs 15 residues. The CDR3 sequence is CASSLGDWDTDTQYF. CDR3 sequence (DNA): TGTGCCAGCAGCCTAGGGGACTGGGACACAGATACGCAGTATTTT.

In its sample, this clonotype was seen a few times. The chain has TRBV3-1 and TRBJ1-1; weak D call: TRBD1 (5 bases). Trimming took 5 bases from V and 0 from J, leaving 19 bases between them. Germline V gene lookup returns CDR1 LGHDT and CDR2 YNNKEL (reference sequence). This CDR3 has 17 amino acids. CDR3 DNA: TGTGCCAGCAGCGAGGACAAAAGGGGCTACATGAACACTGAAGCTTTCTTT. It translates to CASSEDKRGYMNTEAFF. Full variable domain (remainder filled in from reference TRBV3-1 and TRBJ1-1): DTAVSQTPKYLVTQMGNDKSIKCEQNLGHDTMYWYKQDSKKFLKIMFSYNNKELIINETVPNRFSPKSPDKAHLNLHINSLELGDSAVYFCASSEDKRGYMNTEAFFGQGTRLTVV.

This chain links TRBV2 with TRBJ2-5; possible D gene TRBD1, 6 bases. Germline CDR1 and CDR2: SNHLY and FYNNEI. V shed 8 bases and J shed 1 base, with 8 bases lying between them. This CDR3 contains 12 residues. The CDR3 sequence: CASGTLQETQYF. In DNA, the CDR3 is TGTGCCAGCGGGACACTCCAAGAGACCCAGTACTTC.

Only a few counts were recorded for this clonotype. The chain recombines TRBV29-1 with TRBJ2-5, with D possibly matching TRBD1 (7 bases). From germline, CDR1 is SQVTM and CDR2 ANQGSEA. Deletions cut 7 bases from V and 4 bases from J, with 16 bases between. CDR3 length: 13 residues. The CDR3 sequence: CSARAGGGETQYF. The CDR3 DNA follows: TGCAGCGCGAGGGCAGGGGGAGGAGAGACCCAGTACTTC.

A few counts support this clonotype. The chain couples TRBV5-5 to TRBJ2-7; perhaps TRBD2 as D (5 bases). CDR1 and CDR2 from the germline V gene are SGHKS and YYEKEE (reference sequence). The length of the CDR3 is 17 residues. V lost 0 bases and J lost 2, with 18 bases in between. CDR3 bases: TGTGCCAGCAGCTTGGCGTTAGGAAACCGGGATACCTACGAGCAGTACTTC. The encoded protein is CASSLALGNRDTYEQYF.

The chain is built from TRBV4-2 and TRBJ2-3; possibly TRBD2 for D (7 bases). Trimming cost V 4 bases and J 0 bases, with 29 bases left between them. The CDR3 sequence is 21 residues long. Germline V lookup: CDR1 LGHNA, CDR2 YNFKEQ. CDR3 protein: CASSPYPGRGPEIISTDTQYF. The CDR3 nucleotides are TGTGCCAGCAGCCCATACCCGGGGCGGGGGCCTGAAATAATAAGCACAGATACGCAGTATTTT.

This clonotype was seen a handful of times. The V call is TRBV18, the J call TRBJ1-1; TRBD1 agrees at 7 bases. The CDR3 length is 14 residues. V gave up 1 base and J gave up 11 bases; unmatched junction bases: 10. In germline, CDR1 is KGHSH, CDR2 LQKENI. CDR3 DNA sequence: TGTGCCAGCTCACCACGGACAGGCGTTGTAATTGCTTTCTTT. Amino acids: CASSPRTGVVIAFF.